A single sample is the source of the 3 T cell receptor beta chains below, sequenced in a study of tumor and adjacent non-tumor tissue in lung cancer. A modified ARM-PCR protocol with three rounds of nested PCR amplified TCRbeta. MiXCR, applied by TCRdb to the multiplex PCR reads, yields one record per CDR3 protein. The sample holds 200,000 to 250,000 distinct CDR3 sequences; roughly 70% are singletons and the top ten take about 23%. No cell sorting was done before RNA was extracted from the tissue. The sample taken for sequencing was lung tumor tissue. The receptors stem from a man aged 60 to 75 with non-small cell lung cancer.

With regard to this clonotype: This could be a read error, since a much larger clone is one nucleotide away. The CDR3: CGARRGPTNQPQHF. The CDR3 nucleotides read TGCGGTGCTAGGCGCGGGCCGACCAATCAGCCCCAGCATTTT. V is TRBV20-1 and J is TRBJ1-5; D is unclear. There are 14 residues in the CDR3. The germline CDR1 and CDR2 sequences are DFQATT and SNEGSKA (reference sequence).

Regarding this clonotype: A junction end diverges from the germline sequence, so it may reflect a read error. The CDR3 nucleotides are TGCATTGCTAGAGGTAGCGGGGGGGCCCACATTGAGCAGTTCTTC. Amino acid sequence: CIARGSGGAHIEQFF. The rearrangement joins TRBV20-1 to TRBJ2-1; 11 nucleotides match TRBD2. The CDR3 is 15 residues long. Germline assignment: CDR1 DFQATT and CDR2 SNEGSKA (reference sequence).

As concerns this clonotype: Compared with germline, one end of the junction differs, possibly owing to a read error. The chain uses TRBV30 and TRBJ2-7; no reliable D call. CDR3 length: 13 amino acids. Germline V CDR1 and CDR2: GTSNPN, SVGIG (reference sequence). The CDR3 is CAWSVDAIYELYF. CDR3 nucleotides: TGTGCCTGGAGTGTGGATGCAATTTACGAGCTGTACTTC.